These 16 T cell receptor beta chains came from one sample sequenced in a study of T cells in localized non-small cell lung cancer. Some clones are missing from TCRdb's copy, which holds only in-frame ones; the method was immunoSEQ multiplex PCR. This sample has more than 15,000 clones; over 75% occur once, and the top ten carry about 8.4%. The input for sequencing was peripheral blood, taken before any cancer treatment. These receptor sequences come from a man between 35 and 75 years old with stage I lung adenocarcinoma.

This clone has only one observation. This chain links TRBV5-1 with TRBJ2-3; the match to TRBD2 covers 7 bases. The CDR3 is 16 residues long. Looked up from germline, CDR1 is SGHRS and CDR2 is YFSETQ. Trimming cost V 1 base and J 0 bases; bases outside gene matches: 5. This CDR3 is CASSLNGRTSTDTQYF. The CDR3 DNA is TGCGCCAGCAGCTTGAACGGGAGGACTAGCACAGATACGCAGTATTTT. The variable domain in full, with the rest retrieved from reference TRBV5-1 and TRBJ2-3, is KAGVTQTPRYLIKTRGQQVTLSCSPISGHRSVSWYQQTPGQGLQFLFEYFSETQRNKGNFPGRFSGRQFSNSRSEMNVSTLELGDSALYLCASSLNGRTSTDTQYFGPGTRLTVL.

The rearrangement joins TRBV18 to TRBJ2-3; D may be TRBD2 (6 bases). V was cut by 5 bases and J by 2 bases, with 14 bases left in between. This CDR3 has 15 residues. Germline CDR1 is KGHSH and CDR2 is LQKENI. The CDR3 sequence: CASSGPGRDTDTQYF. CDR3 in DNA: TGTGCCAGCTCAGGTCCTGGGCGGGACACAGATACGCAGTATTTT.

Regarding this clone: Other nucleotide sequences from this sample produce the same CDR3. The chain joins TRBV5-1 to TRBJ1-1; possibly TRBD1 for D (5 bases). V lost 2 bases, J lost 0 bases, and 11 bases lay in between. The CDR3 loop spans 15 amino acids. In germline, CDR1 is SGHRS, CDR2 YFSETQ. CDR3 protein: CASSFGTGLNTEAFF. The DNA of the CDR3 is TGCGCCAGCAGCTTCGGGACGGGATTGAACACTGAAGCTTTCTTT. The full variable domain, its missing parts supplied by reference TRBV5-1 and TRBJ1-1, is KAGVTQTPRYLIKTRGQQVTLSCSPISGHRSVSWYQQTPGQGLQFLFEYFSETQRNKGNFPGRFSGRQFSNSRSEMNVSTLELGDSALYLCASSFGTGLNTEAFFGQGTRLTVV.

The chain carries TRBV28 and TRBJ1-1; no clear D. The V gene lost 2 bases and the J gene lost 2 bases, with 9 bases spanning the gap. Germline CDR1 reads MDHEN; CDR2 reads SYDVKM. The CDR3 has 14 residues. CDR3 region: CASSLKLLNTEAFF. For the CDR3, the DNA is TGTGCCAGCAGTTTAAAGTTATTAAACACTGAAGCTTTCTTT.

CDR3 sequence (DNA): TGTGCCAGCAGTCCTTTCCAGACTCCAAGGGAGCAGTTCTTC. This translates into CASSPFQTPREQFF. The gene calls are TRBV27 and TRBJ2-1; D gene unclear. The ends were cut back, 5 bases at V and 10 bases at J, with 18 bases in the middle. CDR1 is MNHEY and CDR2 is SMNVEV in the germline V gene (reference sequence). CDR3 length: 14 amino acids.

The V gene is TRBV28, the J gene TRBJ1-1; D not resolved. Trimming removed 6 bases from V and 5 bases from J, with 13 bases in between. This CDR3 has 13 amino acids. Germline CDR1 MDHEN, CDR2 SYDVKM. In DNA, the CDR3 is TGTGCCAGCAGGGAAACTGGGAGGACTGAAGCTTTCTTT. Translated, it gives CASRETGRTEAFF.

V gene TRBV6-5 combines with J gene TRBJ1-2; D call uncertain. CDR3 length: 12 amino acids. Trimming stripped 4 bases from V and 1 base from J, with 4 bases between. Germline-derived CDR1 and CDR2 are MNHEY and SVGAGI. The CDR3 nucleotides read TGTGCCAGCAGTTCCGATAACTATGGCTACACCTTC. Residues: CASSSDNYGYTF.

The rearrangement uses TRBV9 and TRBJ1-1; D not resolved. The CDR3 runs to 13 residues. V shed 2 bases and J shed 3 bases, with 8 bases lying between them. The V gene's germline CDR1 is SGDLS and CDR2 YYNGEE. The CDR3 loop is CASSVSEYTEAFF. CDR3 DNA: TGTGCCAGCAGCGTCTCAGAGTACACTGAAGCTTTCTTT.

CDR3 nucleotides: TGTGCCAGCAGCTCCACCCCCGGGCCCCCGGCGGGCAATCAGCCCCAGCATTTT. Residues: CASSSTPGPPAGNQPQHF. The chain couples TRBV7-6 to TRBJ1-5; D unclear. This CDR3 is built from 18 residues. Per the germline V gene, CDR1 is SGHVS and CDR2 is FNYEAQ. The V gene lost 4 bases and the J gene lost 2 bases, with 21 bases spanning the gap.

The rearrangement uses TRBV7-9 and TRBJ2-2; 14 nucleotides agree with TRBD2. Per the germline V gene, CDR1 is SEHNR and CDR2 is FQNEAQ (reference sequence). The CDR3 totals 16 residues. Germline trimming cut 5 bases from V and 5 bases from J; bases unmatched to any gene: 4. The CDR3 loop is CASSIGTSGGTGELFF. CDR3 nucleotides: TGTGCCAGCAGCATAGGGACTAGCGGGGGAACCGGGGAGCTGTTTTTT. The full variable domain, completed using reference TRBV7-9 and TRBJ2-2, is DTGVSQNPRHKITKRGQNVTFRCDPISEHNRLYWYRQTLGQGPEFLTYFQNEAQLEKSRLLSDRFSAERPKGSFSTLEIQRTEQGDSAMYLCASSIGTSGGTGELFFGEGSRLTVL.

The J gene is TRBJ2-5, the V gene TRBV14; 8 bases are shared with TRBD2. Germline V gene data show CDR1 as SGHDN and CDR2 as FVKESK. The V gene end was trimmed by 2 bases and the J gene end by 2 bases; junction bases not matched to a gene: 10. The length of the CDR3 is 17 residues. The CDR3 region has the DNA TGTGCCAGCAGCCAATTCCTCAGCGGGAGAGGACAAGAGACCCAGTACTTC. Its protein product is CASSQFLSGRGQETQYF.

In this sample, this clone turned up once. The V gene is TRBV7-2, the J gene TRBJ2-1; TRBD2 matches 8 bases. Losses at the gene ends were 2 bases for V and 7 bases for J; bases not matched to a gene: 10. The CDR3 is 16 residues long. The V gene's germline CDR1 is SGHTA and CDR2 FQGNSA. DNA for the CDR3: TGTGCCAGCAGCTTACAGGGCGTGAGCGGGAGAAATGAGCAGTTCTTC. This encodes CASSLQGVSGRNEQFF. Using reference TRBV7-2 and TRBJ2-1 for the parts outside the CDR3, the full variable domain is GAGVSQSPSNKVTEKGKDVELRCDPISGHTALYWYRQSLGQGLEFLIYFQGNSAPDKSGLPSDRFSAERTGGSVSTLTIQRTQQEDSAVYLCASSLQGVSGRNEQFFGPGTRLTVL.

The chain joins TRBV18 to TRBJ2-3; unclear D gene. The CDR3 runs to 13 residues. The germline V gene has CDR1 KGHSH and CDR2 LQKENI. Trimming took 5 bases from V and 0 from J, leaving 6 bases between them. The CDR3 sequence: CASSTTSTDTQYF. The CDR3 nucleotides read TGTGCCAGCTCAACCACTAGCACAGATACGCAGTATTTT.

This rearrangement joins TRBV27 to TRBJ2-3; D not resolved. This CDR3 spans 12 amino acids. The V end was cut by 8 bases, the J end by 7 bases, with 13 bases between. The V gene's germline CDR1 is MNHEY and CDR2 SMNVEV (reference sequence). The CDR3 region has the DNA TGTGCCAGCCTTTCAGCTCGCAATACGCAGTATTTT. Residues: CASLSARNTQYF.

The rearrangement links TRBV6-5 to TRBJ2-1; D gene unclear. V was cut by 2 bases and J by 7 bases, with 6 bases left in between. Germline V gives CDR1 MNHEY, CDR2 SVGAGI. The CDR3 is 12 amino acids. Here the CDR3 reads CASSYDGNEQFF. CDR3 bases: TGTGCCAGCAGTTACGACGGAAATGAGCAGTTCTTC.

The V and J genes are TRBV15 and TRBJ2-7, with a weak D call TRBD1 (5 bases). This CDR3 is 15 amino acids long. V was clipped by 0 bases and J by 4 bases, with 13 bases between them. Germline assignment: CDR1 LNHNV and CDR2 YYDKDF (reference sequence). CDR3 DNA sequence: TGTGCCACCAGCAGAGATGAAGGGGTGGCGTACGAGCAGTACTTC. Translated: CATSRDEGVAYEQYF.